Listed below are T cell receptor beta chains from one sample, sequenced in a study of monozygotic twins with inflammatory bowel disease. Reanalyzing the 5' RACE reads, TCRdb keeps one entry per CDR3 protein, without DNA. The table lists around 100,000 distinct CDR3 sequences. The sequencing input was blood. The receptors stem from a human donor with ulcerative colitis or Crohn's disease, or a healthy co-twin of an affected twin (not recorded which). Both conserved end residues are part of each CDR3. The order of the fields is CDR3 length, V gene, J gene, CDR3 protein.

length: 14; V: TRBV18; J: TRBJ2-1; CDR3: CASSGDRGGNEQFF
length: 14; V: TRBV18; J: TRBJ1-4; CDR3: CASSPDYMNEKLFF
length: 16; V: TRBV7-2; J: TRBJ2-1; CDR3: CASSLGKTGNHNEQFF
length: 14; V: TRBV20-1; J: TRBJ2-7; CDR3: CSASPTGEAGEQYF
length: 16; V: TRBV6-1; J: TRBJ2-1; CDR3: CASTSVVGLAYNEQFF
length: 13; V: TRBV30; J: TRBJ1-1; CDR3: CAWTRSRATEAFF
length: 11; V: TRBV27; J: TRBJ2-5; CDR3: CASRGVETQYF
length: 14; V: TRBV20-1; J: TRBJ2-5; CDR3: CSASRVGIQETQYF
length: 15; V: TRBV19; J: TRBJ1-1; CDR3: CASRTDSLMNTEAFF
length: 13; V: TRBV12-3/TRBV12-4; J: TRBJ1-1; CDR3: CASSRGAAIEAFF
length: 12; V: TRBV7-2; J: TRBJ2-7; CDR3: CASSRQSYEQYF
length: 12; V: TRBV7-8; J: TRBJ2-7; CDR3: CASSWVPYEQYF
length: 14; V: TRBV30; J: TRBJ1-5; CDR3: CAWSVFADVKPQHF
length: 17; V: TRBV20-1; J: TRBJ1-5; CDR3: CSARDRFREQGGQPQHF
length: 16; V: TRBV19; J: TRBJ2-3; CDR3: CASSILPSGSTDTQYF
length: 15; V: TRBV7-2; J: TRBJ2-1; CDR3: CASSPGDSSYNEQFF
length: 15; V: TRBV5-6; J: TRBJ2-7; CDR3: CASSLGTGRAIEQYF
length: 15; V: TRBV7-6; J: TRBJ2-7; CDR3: CASSLVGDRPYEQYF
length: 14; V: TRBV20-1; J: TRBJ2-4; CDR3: CSATAGATKNIQYF
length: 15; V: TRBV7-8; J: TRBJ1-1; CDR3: CASSLATGRYTEAFF
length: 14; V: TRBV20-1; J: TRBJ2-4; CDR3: CSARDGTGKNIQYF
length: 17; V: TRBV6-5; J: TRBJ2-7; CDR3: CASSYFIASGIAYEQYF
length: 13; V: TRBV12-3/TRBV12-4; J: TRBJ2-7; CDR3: CASSLRQGHEQYF
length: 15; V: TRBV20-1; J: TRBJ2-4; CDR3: CSASGGVGAKNIQYF
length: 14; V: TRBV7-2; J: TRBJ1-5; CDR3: CASSQNLGNQPQHF
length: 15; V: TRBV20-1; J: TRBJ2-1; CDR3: CSAREASGRANEQFF
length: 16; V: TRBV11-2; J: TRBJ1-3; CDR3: CASSLVRTLSGNTIYF
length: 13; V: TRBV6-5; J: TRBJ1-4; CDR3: CASSYYRNEKLFF
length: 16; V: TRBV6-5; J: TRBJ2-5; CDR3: CASSYGAGSPPETQYF
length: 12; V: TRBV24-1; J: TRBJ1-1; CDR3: CATATAYGEAFF